This T cell receptor (beta chain) was captured by sequencing in a study of identical twins. Notes on the study in general: Out-of-frame beta chain sequences displayed weaker excess sharing between twins. For cord blood, abundant beta clonotypes had fewer insertions, unlike memory repertoires, which showed none. Conclusions leaned on cross-sectional statistical analysis and did not track the same donors over time.

TCRdb independently ran MiXCR on the 5' RACE reads; one entry per CDR3 protein. The data contain 510,000 or so distinct CDR3 sequences, 13% to 15% of them singletons. Germline assignment: CDR1 LGHNT and CDR2 FRNRAP. The length of the CDR3 is 16 residues. V was trimmed by 0 bases and J by 4 bases, leaving 13 bases between them. As regards this clonotype: Its matching antigen is unknown.

The same data also contributed to another study, on yellow fever vaccine responses in identical twins. Per that paper: Twins' vaccine T cell response reportedly gave the appearance of partial convergence and partial personalization.

This receptor was taken from a woman between 18 and 30 years old in good health. This rearrangement joins TRBV12-5 to TRBJ2-1, with a tentative D call TRBD2 (6 bases). Sequences were obtained from CD4+ T cells sorted from blood. Here the CDR3 reads CASGLVIGRIYNEQFF. CDR3 in DNA: TGTGCTAGTGGTTTGGTAATCGGGAGAATTTACAATGAGCAGTTCTTC.